This record covers a single T cell receptor beta chain. This receptor's antigen is unknown. One base away there is no much larger clone; base qualities are not given. The cohort comprised around 690 healthy bone marrow donors. All cohort members were sampled while nominally healthy, although unrecorded immune exposures were likely present. The donor was CMV seropositive and belonged to the group of more than 250 seropositive cohort members. Every donor gave a peripheral blood sample, and the peripheral blood mononuclear cells from that sample were used for TCR beta sequencing. Genomic DNA was extracted from the blood cell samples with the Qiagen DNeasy Blood Extraction Kit. This record belongs to a study of cytomegalovirus exposure and HLA in healthy donors (dated by TCRdb to about 2017). Describing the broader study: In an earlier analysis of 550 to 750 of the donors, 250 to 350 Gb of sequence data and 117 million unique TCR beta sequences from approximately 180 million T cells were reported. An early release covering 500 to 750 HLA-typed donors comprised approximately 290 gigabases of sequencing data and around 80 million unique TCR sequences. Of the approximately 400 genotyped donors, approximately 82% fell in the genetic ancestry cluster associated with self-reported Caucasian donors. The study aimed to test whether signatures of past pathogen exposure could be identified by cataloging public T cell receptors. The study used immunosequencing to profile the T cell repertoires of approximately 640 subjects and linked those repertoires to cytomegalovirus serostatus. In addition to the first cohort of 650 to 800 subjects, a separate validation cohort of approximately 130 different subjects was used. High-throughput TCR immunosequencing, statistical association of individual TCRs with disease status, and machine learning were combined to predict cytomegalovirus infection status. A later analysis re-analyzed previously published TCR beta repertoires from about 600 donors and added high-resolution HLA genotyping to study TCR occurrence patterns. In the later analysis, no new phenotypic data were used to find candidate immune exposures; instead, reliance was placed on TCR beta sequences and their occurrence across donors. To decide whether each TCR beta V gene segment behaved as functional or pseudogenic, an earlier analysis of some 570 of the donors relied on high-throughput TCR beta sequencing. Donor age, sex, ethnicity and CMV serostatus were compiled together with the repertoire data. A later genetic analysis took genome-wide SNP genotypes for about 65% of the roughly 670 donors and used that subset as a discovery cohort. All discovery cohort repertoires had been generated on a single sequencing platform. Both class I and class II loci were covered by HLA typing, at four-digit resolution. Typing coverage varied by locus: about 620-630 donors for A, B, C, DRB1 and DQB1; roughly 520 for DQA1; more than 600 for DPA1; about 450 for DPB1. About five DR-DQ haplotypes were treated as single units for association and clustering because of strong linkage in the cohort. Among about 410 genotyped donors of the cohort, an average of approximately 220,000 unique TCR beta nucleotide sequences was sequenced per donor, of which approximately 19% were non-productive.

The full study reports these points: The only immune exposure information available for the cohort was CMV serostatus. Some 16 rarely observed V segments, including chromosome 9 orphons, were excluded from the earlier analysis of several hundred of the donors because counts were too low. The authors suggested that the approach could potentially be extended to other disease states and immunological phenotypes. Across donors, most TCR sequences were observed very rarely, whereas some public TCRs were present in many individuals. Compared with equally common non-associated chains, HLA-associated TCR beta chains in a later analysis were more clonally expanded and had lower generation probabilities. According to a later genetic analysis, donors in an Asian-associated ancestry cluster had fewer N-insertions in productive TCRs than the approximately 700-donor mean. Sequencing depth was assumed to be roughly uniform across donors in the presence/absence analyses, though that assumption may not hold. Because some donors lacked HLA typing at each locus, the association tests relied only on the typed subset. Correlated functional status among segregating V segments might reflect linkage disequilibrium, but an unknown experimental factor could not be ruled out. An association between a missense DCLRE1C variant and V-gene and J-gene trimming of TCR beta chains was found in a later genetic analysis and replicated in an independent cohort. Strong co-occurrence of HLA alleles, especially DR and DQ, made assigning TCR associations to individual alleles difficult. In a later analysis, TCR association rates were found to vary across HLA loci, with the most associated TCRs seen for DRB1 alleles and the fewest for HLA-C alleles. A later analysis associated about 16,000 TCR beta sequences with specific HLA alleles at a false discovery rate of 0.05. In this cohort, only TCR beta chains were sequenced, and detectable features were limited by the absence of alpha or paired-chain data. The classifier was reported to diagnose cytomegalovirus status with high specificity and sensitivity in both the original and validation cohorts. In an earlier analysis of a few hundred of the donors, most TCR beta V segments were observed in productive rearrangements about 90% or about 30% of the time, broadly matching IMGT annotations. In a later analysis, most CMV-associated TCR beta chains were found to appear HLA-restricted, with HLA associations seemingly driven largely by CMV exposure. The study listed 164 TCR beta chains as associated with cytomegalovirus. Some IMGT-functional V segments, including TRBV6-2 and TRBV6-3, could not be distinguished by the 87-base-pair reads and were therefore excluded. In vitro tests confirmed that three of the cytomegalovirus-associated TCR beta chains recognize cytomegalovirus antigens. A later analysis reported that several top co-occurrence clusters appeared linked to parvovirus B19, influenza, CMV and Epstein-Barr virus. A further reported finding was that TCR beta sequences accurately predicted the HLA-A and HLA-B alleles for most subjects in the first cohort. A group of highly shared sequence variants was considered likely to be a technical artifact of the sequencing pipeline.

Per the germline V gene, SNHLY is the CDR1 and FYNNEI is the CDR2. The junction shows trimming of 6 bases on V and 1 base on J, plus 12 bases between the germline ends. Measured from the cysteine to the phenylalanine, the CDR3 is 14 residues long. Only the CDR3 portion is preserved as DNA: 42 bases, with reading frame beginning at the first base. The library was generated by the immunoSEQ multiplex PCR assay. The multiplex PCR relied on a mix of 60 forward primers for TCR Vbeta segments and 13 reverse primers for TCR Jbeta segments. The CDR3 region of rearranged TCR beta genes was amplified from genomic DNA by a multiplex PCR assay. Amplified TCR beta libraries were sequenced as 87-base-pair reads on the Illumina HiSeq System. The authors processed their data as follows. Across the 670 or so repertoires, a later analysis counted roughly 77 million unique TCR beta chains, 9.5 million to 13 million of which were shared by at least two donors. Raw reads were error-corrected and collapsed into unique sequences with a nearest-neighbor algorithm that merged closely related sequences to remove PCR and sequencing errors. CDR3 sequences were aligned to IMGT reference sequences to assign V, D and J gene segments. For a sequence to be retained, a match of at least six nucleotides to both a V gene segment and a J gene segment was required. A rearrangement was called productive if the CDR3 had no stop codons and remained in frame with V and J, and every other rearrangement was called non-productive. CDR3 was defined by IMGT convention, running from the second conserved V-encoded cysteine to the conserved J-encoded phenylalanine. Sequences without an unambiguous match to a single V gene segment were excluded from the earlier analysis of about 630 of the donors. In an earlier analysis of approximately 560 of the donors, a V segment was called functional when productive rearrangements were above 56.7%, and segregating when the standard deviation between donors exceeded 5%. A statistical classification framework was built to diagnose cytomegalovirus status from the catalog of TCR beta chain sequences. V and J gene assignment, in a later analysis, came from comparing TCR nucleotide sequences with IMGT/GENE-DB human TR gene sequences. Using the TCRdist pipeline, a later analysis assigned CDR3 sequences along with most-parsimonious VDJ recombination scenarios. In a later analysis, each TCR beta chain was defined by its CDR3 amino acid sequence together with its V-gene family, and reads without a unique V-gene family were excluded. In a later analysis, 450 to 600 highly shared, low-generation-probability nucleotide sequences were removed to address suspected cross-contamination and a sequencing artifact. In a later analysis, a clonal expansion index for each public chain was calculated from normalized within-repertoire ranks of inferred template counts. A later analysis computed generation probabilities with a VDJ recombination model fitted to out-of-frame rearrangements, and checked the results against IGoR. Hypergeometric tests were used in a later analysis to score TCR-TCR, TCR-HLA and TCR-CMV co-occurrence, with a repertoire-size bias correction applied to the TCR pairs. A later analysis estimated false discovery rates by permuting HLA or CMV assignments 20 times. In a later analysis, co-occurring TCRs were grouped with DBSCAN, and TCRdist sequence similarity was added when clustering was performed within HLA-allele-positive subsets. Co-occurrence clustering excluded repertoires with fewer than 30,000 or more than 120,000 public chains, plus five with anomalous nucleotide sharing. In its TCRdb copy, this immuneACCESS table keeps in-frame sequences only and misses some clones. Where compared with another copy, unresolved V genes explain less than half of these, and the others have no known cause. V and J calls plus clone size are reproduced from that table; the DNA served to infer D and trimming. The sample records fewer than 55,000 clones, around 72% of which are singletons. The ten largest clones represent roughly 22% of the sample.

Sequences were obtained from PBMCs. The TCR comes from a woman between 50 and 59 years old in good health and CMV-seropositive. The chain couples TRBV2 to TRBJ1-1; the D gene lacks a confident call. The CDR3 corresponds to CASRNGGGNTEAFF. The nucleotide sequence reads as follows: TGTGCCAGCAGAAACGGTGGCGGGAACACTGAAGCTTTCTTT.